This TCR beta chain was obtained from a study of blood T cell repertoires in COVID-19. Study summary: From the United States, Italy and Spain came samples of acute and convalescent COVID-19.

Germline loops: CDR1 LNHDA, CDR2 SQIVND (reference sequence). The V gene lost 3 bases and the J gene lost 1 base, with 3 bases spanning the gap. The CDR3 runs 13 residues. Only in-frame clones appear in the TCRdb table, and some are missing; sequencing was by immunoSEQ multiplex PCR. The data hold about 250,000 clones, with approximately 89% observed a single time. This clone was observed a single time. This sequence was found in a woman in her twenties or thirties with COVID-19, enrolled during active disease. The material sequenced was peripheral blood. The V gene is TRBV19, the J gene TRBJ2-2; no clear D. The CDR3 DNA reads TGTGCCAGTAGTATCGGGAACACCGGGGAGCTGTTTTTT. This gives the protein CASSIGNTGELFF.